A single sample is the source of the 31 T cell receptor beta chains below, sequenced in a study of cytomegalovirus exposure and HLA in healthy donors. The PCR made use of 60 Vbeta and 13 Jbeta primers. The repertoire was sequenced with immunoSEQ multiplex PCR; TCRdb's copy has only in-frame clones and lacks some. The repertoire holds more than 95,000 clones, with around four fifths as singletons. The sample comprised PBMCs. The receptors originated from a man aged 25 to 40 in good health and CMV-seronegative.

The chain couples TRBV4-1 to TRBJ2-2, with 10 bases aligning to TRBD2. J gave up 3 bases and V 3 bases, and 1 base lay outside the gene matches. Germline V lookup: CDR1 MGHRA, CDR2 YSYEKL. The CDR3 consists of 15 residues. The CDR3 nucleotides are TGCGCCAGCAGCCAGCTAGCGGGAGACACCGGGGAGCTGTTTTTT. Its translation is CASSQLAGDTGELFF.

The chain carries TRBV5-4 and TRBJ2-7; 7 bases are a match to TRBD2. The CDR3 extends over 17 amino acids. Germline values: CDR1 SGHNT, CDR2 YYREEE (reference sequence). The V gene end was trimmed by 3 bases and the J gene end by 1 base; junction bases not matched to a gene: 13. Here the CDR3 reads CASSSGTWGGLSYEQYF. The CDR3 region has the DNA TGTGCCAGCAGCTCCGGGACCTGGGGGGGACTATCCTACGAGCAGTACTTC.

The CDR3 protein is CASRDRGYEQYF. The CDR3 DNA follows: TGCGCCAGCAGGGACAGAGGATACGAGCAGTACTTC. The V gene is TRBV10-2, the J gene TRBJ2-7, with TRBD1 as a possible D gene (6 bases). V was clipped by 6 bases and J by 4 bases, with 10 bases between them. CDR3 length: 12 amino acids. The germline CDR1 and CDR2 sequences are WSHSY and SAAADI.

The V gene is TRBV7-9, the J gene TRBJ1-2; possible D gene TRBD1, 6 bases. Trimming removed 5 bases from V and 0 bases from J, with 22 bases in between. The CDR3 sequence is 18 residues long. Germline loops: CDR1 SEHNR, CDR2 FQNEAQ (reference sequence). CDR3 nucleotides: TGTGCCAGCAGCCACCCAGACCCGGACAGAATCACTAACTATGGCTACACCTTC. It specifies CASSHPDPDRITNYGYTF.

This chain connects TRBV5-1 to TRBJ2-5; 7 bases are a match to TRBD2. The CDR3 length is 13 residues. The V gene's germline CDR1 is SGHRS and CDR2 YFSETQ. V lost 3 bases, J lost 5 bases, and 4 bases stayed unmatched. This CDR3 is CASSWRSGETQYF. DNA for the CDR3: TGCGCCAGCAGCTGGCGTAGCGGGGAGACCCAGTACTTC.

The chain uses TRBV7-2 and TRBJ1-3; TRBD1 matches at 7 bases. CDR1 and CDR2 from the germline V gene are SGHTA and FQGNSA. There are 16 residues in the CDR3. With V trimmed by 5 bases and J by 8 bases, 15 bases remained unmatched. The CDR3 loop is CASSTSQGSIGDTIYF. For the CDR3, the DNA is TGTGCCAGCAGCACCTCACAGGGGAGTATTGGGGACACCATATATTTT.

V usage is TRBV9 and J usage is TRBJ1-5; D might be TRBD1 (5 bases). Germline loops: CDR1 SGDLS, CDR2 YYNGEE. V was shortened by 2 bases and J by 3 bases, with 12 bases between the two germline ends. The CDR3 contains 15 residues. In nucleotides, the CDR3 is TGTGCCAGCAGCGTCAGCGGGGGACCCAATCAGCCCCAGCATTTT. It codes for CASSVSGGPNQPQHF.

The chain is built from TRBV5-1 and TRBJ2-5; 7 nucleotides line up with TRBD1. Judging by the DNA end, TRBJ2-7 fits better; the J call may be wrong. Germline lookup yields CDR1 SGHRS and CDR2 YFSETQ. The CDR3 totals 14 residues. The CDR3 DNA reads TGCGCCAGCAGCTTGGACAGGGGTGTCTACGAGCAGTACTTC. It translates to CASSLDRGVYEQYF.

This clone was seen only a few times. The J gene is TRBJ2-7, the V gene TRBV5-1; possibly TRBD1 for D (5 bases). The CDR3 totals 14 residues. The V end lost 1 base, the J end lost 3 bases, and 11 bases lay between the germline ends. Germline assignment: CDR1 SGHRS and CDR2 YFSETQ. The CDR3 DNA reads TGCGCCAGCAGCTTGTCGGACAAAAGCTACGAGCAGTACTTC. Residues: CASSLSDKSYEQYF.

The CDR3 coding sequence is TGTGCCAGTAGGCCCGGGCCTAGCGCCTACGAGCAGTACTTC. It encodes CASRPGPSAYEQYF. The chain joins TRBV19 to TRBJ2-7; weak D call: TRBD2 (6 bases). The CDR3 is made up of 14 amino acids. Germline-derived CDR1 and CDR2 are LNHDA and SQIVND (reference sequence). Trimming stripped 6 bases from V and 2 bases from J, with 14 bases between. Full variable domain (remainder filled in from reference TRBV19 and TRBJ2-7): DGGITQSPKYLFRKEGQNVTLSCEQNLNHDAMYWYRQDPGQGLRLIYYSQIVNDFQKGDIAEGYSVSREKKESFPLTVTSAQKNPTAFYLCASRPGPSAYEQYFGPGTRLTVT.

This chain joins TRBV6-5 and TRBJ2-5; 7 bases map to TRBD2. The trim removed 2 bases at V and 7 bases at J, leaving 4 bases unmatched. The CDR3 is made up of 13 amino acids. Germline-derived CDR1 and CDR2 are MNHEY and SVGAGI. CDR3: CASSYRRESTQYF. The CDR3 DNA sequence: TGTGCCAGCAGTTACCGGCGGGAGTCGACCCAGTACTTC.

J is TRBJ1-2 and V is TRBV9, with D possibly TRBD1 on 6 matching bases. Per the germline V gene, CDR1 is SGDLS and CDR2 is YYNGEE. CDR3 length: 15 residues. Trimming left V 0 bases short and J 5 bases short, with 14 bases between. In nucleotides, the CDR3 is TGTGCCAGCAGCGTAGGGGAGGGGGGCAAGTATGGCTACACCTTC. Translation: CASSVGEGGKYGYTF.

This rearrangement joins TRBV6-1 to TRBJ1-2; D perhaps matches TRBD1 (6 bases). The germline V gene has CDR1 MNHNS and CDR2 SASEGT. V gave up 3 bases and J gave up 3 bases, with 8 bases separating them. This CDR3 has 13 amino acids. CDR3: CASSEGAHYGYTF. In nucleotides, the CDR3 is TGTGCCAGCAGTGAGGGGGCCCACTATGGCTACACCTTC.

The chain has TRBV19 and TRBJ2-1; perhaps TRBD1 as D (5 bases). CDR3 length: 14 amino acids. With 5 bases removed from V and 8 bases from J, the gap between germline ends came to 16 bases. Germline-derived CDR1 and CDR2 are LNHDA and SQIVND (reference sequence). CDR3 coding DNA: TGTGCCAGTAGTCCCCGGACATTTTCTTATGAGCAGTTCTTC. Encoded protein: CASSPRTFSYEQFF.

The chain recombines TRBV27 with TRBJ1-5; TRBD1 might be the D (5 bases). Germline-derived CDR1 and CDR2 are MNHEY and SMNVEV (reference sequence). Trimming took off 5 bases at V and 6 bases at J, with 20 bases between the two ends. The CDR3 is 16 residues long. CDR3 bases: TGTGCCAGCAGTCCACTTTCTTTGGGGGGTGGTCAGCCCCAGCATTTT. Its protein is CASSPLSLGGGQPQHF.

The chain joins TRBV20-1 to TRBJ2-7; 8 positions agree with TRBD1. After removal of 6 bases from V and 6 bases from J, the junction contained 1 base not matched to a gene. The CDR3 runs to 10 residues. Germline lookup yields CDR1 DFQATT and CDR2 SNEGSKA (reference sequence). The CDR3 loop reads CSADRGEQYF. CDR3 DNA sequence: TGCAGTGCAGACAGGGGCGAGCAGTACTTC.

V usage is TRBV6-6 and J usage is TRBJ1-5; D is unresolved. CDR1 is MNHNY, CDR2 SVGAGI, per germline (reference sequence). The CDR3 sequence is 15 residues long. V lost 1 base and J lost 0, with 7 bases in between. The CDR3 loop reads CASSYWAVSNQPQHF. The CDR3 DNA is TGTGCCAGCAGTTACTGGGCAGTTAGCAATCAGCCCCAGCATTTT.

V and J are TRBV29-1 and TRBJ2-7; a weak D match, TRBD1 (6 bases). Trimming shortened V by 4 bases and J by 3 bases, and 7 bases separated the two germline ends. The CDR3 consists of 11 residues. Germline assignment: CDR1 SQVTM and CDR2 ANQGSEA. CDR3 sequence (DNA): TGCAGCGTTGGAGGGGGCTACGAGCAGTACTTC. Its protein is CSVGGGYEQYF.

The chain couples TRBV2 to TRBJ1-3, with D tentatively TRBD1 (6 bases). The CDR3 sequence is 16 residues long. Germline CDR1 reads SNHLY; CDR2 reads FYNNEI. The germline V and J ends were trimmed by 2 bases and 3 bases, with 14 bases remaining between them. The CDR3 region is CASSESQGWVGNTIYF. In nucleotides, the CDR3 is TGTGCCAGCAGTGAATCCCAGGGGTGGGTTGGAAACACCATATATTTT.

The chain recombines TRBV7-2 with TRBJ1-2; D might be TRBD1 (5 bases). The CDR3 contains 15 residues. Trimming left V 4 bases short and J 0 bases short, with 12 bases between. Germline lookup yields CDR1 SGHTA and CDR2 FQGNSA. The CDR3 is CASSSDMTANYGYTF. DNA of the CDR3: TGTGCCAGCAGCTCAGACATGACAGCTAACTATGGCTACACCTTC.

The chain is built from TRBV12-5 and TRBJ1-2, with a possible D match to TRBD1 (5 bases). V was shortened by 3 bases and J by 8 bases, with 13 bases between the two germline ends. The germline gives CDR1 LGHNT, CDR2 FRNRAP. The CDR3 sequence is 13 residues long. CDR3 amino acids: CASGFPGARGYTF. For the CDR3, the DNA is TGTGCTAGTGGTTTCCCTGGGGCCCGGGGCTACACCTTC. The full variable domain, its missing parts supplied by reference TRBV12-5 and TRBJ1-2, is DARVTQTPRHKVTEMGQEVTMRCQPILGHNTVFWYRQTMMQGLELLAYFRNRAPLDDSGMPKDRFSAEMPDATLATLKIQPSEPRDSAVYFCASGFPGARGYTFGSGTRLTVV.

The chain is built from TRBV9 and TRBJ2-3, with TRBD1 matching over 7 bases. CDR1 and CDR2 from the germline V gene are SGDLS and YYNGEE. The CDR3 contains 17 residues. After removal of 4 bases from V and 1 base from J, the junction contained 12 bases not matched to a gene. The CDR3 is CASSPRDRGSGTDTQYF. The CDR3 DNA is TGTGCCAGCAGCCCCCGGGACAGAGGATCTGGCACAGATACGCAGTATTTT.

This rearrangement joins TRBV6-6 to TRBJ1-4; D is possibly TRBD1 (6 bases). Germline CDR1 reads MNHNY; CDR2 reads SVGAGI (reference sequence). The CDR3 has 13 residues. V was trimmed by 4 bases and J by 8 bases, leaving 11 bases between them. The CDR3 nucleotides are TGTGCCAGCAGTTGGCAACAGGGAGAAAAACTGTTTTTT. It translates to CASSWQQGEKLFF.

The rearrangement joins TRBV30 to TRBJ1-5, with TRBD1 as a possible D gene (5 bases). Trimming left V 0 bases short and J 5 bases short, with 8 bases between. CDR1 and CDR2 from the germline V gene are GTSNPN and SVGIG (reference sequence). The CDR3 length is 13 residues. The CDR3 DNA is TGTGCCTGGAGTGTCGGAGGGGATCAGCCCCAGCATTTT. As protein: CAWSVGGDQPQHF.

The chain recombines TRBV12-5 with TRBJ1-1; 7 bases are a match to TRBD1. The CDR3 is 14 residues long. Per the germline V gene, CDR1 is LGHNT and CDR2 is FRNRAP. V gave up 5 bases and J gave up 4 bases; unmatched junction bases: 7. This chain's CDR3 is CASGLTGSGTEAFF. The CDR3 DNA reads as TGTGCTAGTGGTCTGACAGGGTCGGGCACTGAAGCTTTCTTT.

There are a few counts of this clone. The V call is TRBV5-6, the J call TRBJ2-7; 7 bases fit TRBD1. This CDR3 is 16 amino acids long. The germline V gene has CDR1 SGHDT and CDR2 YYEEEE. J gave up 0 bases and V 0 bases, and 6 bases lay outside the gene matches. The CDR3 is CASSLAGAGGSYEQYF. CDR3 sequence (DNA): TGTGCCAGCAGCTTGGCCGGGGCAGGGGGCTCCTACGAGCAGTACTTC.

CDR3 nucleotide sequence: TGTGCCAGCAGCTTGGTTGGTGAGTACGAGCAGTACTTC. Its protein is CASSLVGEYEQYF. The V call is TRBV5-4, the J call TRBJ2-7, with unresolved D. CDR3 length: 13 amino acids. Germline V gene data show CDR1 as SGHNT and CDR2 as YYREEE (reference sequence). V lost 0 bases and J 4 bases, leaving 8 bases between the germline ends.

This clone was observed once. The CDR3 region is CASSLQGSGETQYF. The DNA of the CDR3 is TGTGCCAGCAGTTTACAGGGGAGTGGGGAGACCCAGTACTTC. V is TRBV27 and J is TRBJ2-5; possibly TRBD1 for D (6 bases). V was clipped by 2 bases and J by 5 bases, with 12 bases between them. The CDR3 extends over 14 amino acids. From germline, CDR1 is MNHEY and CDR2 SMNVEV (reference sequence).

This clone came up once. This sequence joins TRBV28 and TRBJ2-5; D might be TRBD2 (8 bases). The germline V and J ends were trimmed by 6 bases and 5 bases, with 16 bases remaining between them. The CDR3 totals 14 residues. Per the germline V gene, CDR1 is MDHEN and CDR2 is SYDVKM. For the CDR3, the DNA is TGTGCCAGCAGATGGACAGGCGGGGGGGAGACCCAGTACTTC. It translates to CASRWTGGGETQYF. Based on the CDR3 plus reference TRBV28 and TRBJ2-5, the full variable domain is DVKVTQSSRYLVKRTGEKVFLECVQDMDHENMFWYRQDPGLGLRLIYFSYDVKMKEKGDIPEGYSVSREKKERFSLILESASTNQTSMYLCASRWTGGGETQYFGPGTRLLVL.

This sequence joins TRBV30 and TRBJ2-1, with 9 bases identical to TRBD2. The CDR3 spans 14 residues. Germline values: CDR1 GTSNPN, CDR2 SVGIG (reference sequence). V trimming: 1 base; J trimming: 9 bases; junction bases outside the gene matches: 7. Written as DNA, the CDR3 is TGTGCCTGGAGTGAGCCGGGACTAGCAAGTGAGCAGTTCTTC. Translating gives CAWSEPGLASEQFF.

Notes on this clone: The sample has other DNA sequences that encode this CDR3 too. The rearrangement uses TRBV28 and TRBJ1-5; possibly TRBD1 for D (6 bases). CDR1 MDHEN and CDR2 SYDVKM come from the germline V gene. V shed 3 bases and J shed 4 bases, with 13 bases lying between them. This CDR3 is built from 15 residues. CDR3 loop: CASSLSGGGNQPQHF. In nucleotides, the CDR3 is TGTGCCAGCAGTTTGTCGGGGGGCGGTAATCAGCCCCAGCATTTT.